This T cell receptor (beta chain) originates from a study of shared clonotypes between healthy human individuals. In the study overall: Donors, aged 18 to 49, were a couple of women and a few men. Notes on the study in general: Sampling covered nothing but blood. Tissue TCR repertoires likely differ from those found in blood.

Per the germline V gene, CDR1 is GTSNPN and CDR2 is SVGIG (reference sequence). Between the trimmed V and J ends, which lost 4 bases and 6 bases, there was a span of 9 bases. This CDR3 comprises 12 residues. Generated by immunoSEQ multiplex PCR, the TCRdb table keeps only in-frame clones and is missing some. Among 2 million to 2.5 million clones listed, almost 96% were seen once. About this clone itself: Its antigen is as yet unknown.

The TCR comes from a man aged 18-30 years in good health. V is TRBV30 and J is TRBJ2-2, with TRBD2 as a possible D gene (6 bases). The sequencing sample was made of naive CD4+ T cells sorted from blood. Sample subset: CD45RA+ positively selected. The CDR3 DNA reads as TGTGCCTGGAATCAGCGGGCCGGGGAGCTGTTTTTT. This sequence encodes CAWNQRAGELFF.